This T cell receptor (beta chain) was retrieved from a study of cytomegalovirus exposure and HLA in healthy donors. The CDR3 runs 15 residues. The V gene end was trimmed by 4 bases and the J gene end by 6 bases; junction bases not matched to a gene: 5. Germline CDR1 is SGHNT and CDR2 is YYREEE (reference sequence). Clones were sequenced by immunoSEQ multiplex PCR, and TCRdb holds only the in-frame ones, with some missing. There are around 350,000 clones in the sample; 70% to 90% occur only once, and approximately 0.8% lies in the top ten. Material for sequencing was PBMCs. The chain combines TRBV5-4 with TRBJ2-1, with TRBD2 identical over 12 bases. The TCR originated in a woman aged 18-29 years in good health and CMV-seronegative. DNA of the CDR3: TGTGCCAGCAGCCCCGGGACTAGCGGGCTCAATGAGCAGTTCTTC. Its translation is CASSPGTSGLNEQFF.